The TCR beta chain under discussion was sequenced for a study of blood T cell repertoires in COVID-19. As handled by the study authors: How many nucleated cells were present was estimated from reference gene primer amplification. Sequenced by immunoSEQ multiplex PCR; TCRdb stores in-frame clones only, minus some. D and trimming were read from the DNA, whereas the V and J calls and clone size are those reported in that table. The table has fewer than 250,000 clones, around 82% seen once. Sequencing was carried out using peripheral blood. The clonotype originates from an older woman with acute or convalescent COVID-19.

In nucleotides, the CDR3 is TGTGCCAGCAGTTTTGAGGGGACTGGGGCTTTCTTT. Translation: CASSFEGTGAFF. V usage is TRBV12-3 or TRBV12-4 and J usage is TRBJ1-1; D possibly corresponds to TRBD1 (5 bases). V was clipped by 3 bases and J by 11 bases, with 13 bases between them. The CDR3 runs to 12 residues.